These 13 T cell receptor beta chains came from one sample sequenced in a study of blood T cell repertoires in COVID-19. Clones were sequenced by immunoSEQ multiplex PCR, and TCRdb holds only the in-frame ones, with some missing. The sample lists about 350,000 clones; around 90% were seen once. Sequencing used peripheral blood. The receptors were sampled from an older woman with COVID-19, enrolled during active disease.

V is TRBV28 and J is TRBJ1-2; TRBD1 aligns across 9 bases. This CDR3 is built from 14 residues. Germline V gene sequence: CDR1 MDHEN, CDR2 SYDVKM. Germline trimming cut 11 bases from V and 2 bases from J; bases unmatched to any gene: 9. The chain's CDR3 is CASLPGQGNYGYTF. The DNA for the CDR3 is TGTGCCTCCTTACCGGGACAGGGCAACTATGGCTACACCTTC.

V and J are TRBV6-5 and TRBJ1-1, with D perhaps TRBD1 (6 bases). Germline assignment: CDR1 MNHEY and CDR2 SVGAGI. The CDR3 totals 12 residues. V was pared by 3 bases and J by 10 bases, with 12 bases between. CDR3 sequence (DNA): TGTGCCAGCAGTTATCCAGGGGAGGGAGCTTTCTTT. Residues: CASSYPGEGAFF.

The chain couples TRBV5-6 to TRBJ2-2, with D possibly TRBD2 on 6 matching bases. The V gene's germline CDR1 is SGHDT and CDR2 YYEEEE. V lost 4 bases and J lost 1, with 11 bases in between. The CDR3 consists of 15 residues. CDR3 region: CASSPARGNTGELFF. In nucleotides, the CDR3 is TGTGCCAGCAGCCCGGCGCGGGGGAACACCGGGGAGCTGTTTTTT.

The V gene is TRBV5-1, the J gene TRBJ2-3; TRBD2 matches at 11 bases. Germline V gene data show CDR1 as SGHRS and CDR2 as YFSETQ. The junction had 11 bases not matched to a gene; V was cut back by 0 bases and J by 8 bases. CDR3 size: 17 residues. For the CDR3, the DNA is TGCGCCAGCAGCTTGGGCCTACTAGCGGGGGAAAGGGGTACGCAGTATTTT. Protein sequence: CASSLGLLAGERGTQYF.

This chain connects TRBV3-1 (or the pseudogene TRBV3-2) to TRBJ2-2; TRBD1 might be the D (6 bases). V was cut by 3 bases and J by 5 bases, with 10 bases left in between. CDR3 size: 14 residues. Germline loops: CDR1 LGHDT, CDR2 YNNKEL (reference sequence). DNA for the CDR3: TGTGCCAGCAGCCAGAGGACAGTGACCGGGGAGCTGTTTTTT. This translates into CASSQRTVTGELFF.

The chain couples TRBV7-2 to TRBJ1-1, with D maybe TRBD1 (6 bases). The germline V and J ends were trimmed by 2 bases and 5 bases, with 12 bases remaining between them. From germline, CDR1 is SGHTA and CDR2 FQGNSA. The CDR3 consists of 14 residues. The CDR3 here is CASSLSRGKTEAFF. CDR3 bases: TGTGCCAGCAGCTTATCCAGGGGAAAGACTGAAGCTTTCTTT.

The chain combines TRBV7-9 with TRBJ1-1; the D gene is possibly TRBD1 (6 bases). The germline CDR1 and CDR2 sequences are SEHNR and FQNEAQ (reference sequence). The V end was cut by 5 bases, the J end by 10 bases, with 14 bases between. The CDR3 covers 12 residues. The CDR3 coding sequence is TGTGCCAGCAGCGTAAACAGGGCTGCAGCTTTCTTT. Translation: CASSVNRAAAFF.

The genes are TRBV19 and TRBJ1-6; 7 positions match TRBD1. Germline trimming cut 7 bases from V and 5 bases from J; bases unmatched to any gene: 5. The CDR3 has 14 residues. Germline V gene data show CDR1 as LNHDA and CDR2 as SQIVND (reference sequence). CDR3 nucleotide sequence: TGTGCCAGTAAGCGGACAGGAAATAATTCACCCCTCCACTTT. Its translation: CASKRTGNNSPLHF.

The CDR3: CASSLSGSPQYF. CDR3 nucleotides: TGTGCCAGCAGCTTAAGTGGGAGTCCCCAGTACTTC. The chain carries TRBV7-9 and TRBJ2-5; D might be TRBD2 (5 bases). The CDR3 has 12 residues. CDR1 and CDR2 (germline): SEHNR, FQNEAQ (reference sequence). Trimming pared 2 bases from V and 9 bases from J, leaving 10 bases between.

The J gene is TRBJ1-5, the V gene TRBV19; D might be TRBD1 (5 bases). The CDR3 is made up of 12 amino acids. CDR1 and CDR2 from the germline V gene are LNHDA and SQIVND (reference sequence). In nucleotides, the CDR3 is TGTGTCTCGGGGGGGAGGAATCAGCCCCAGCATTTT. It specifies CVSGGRNQPQHF.

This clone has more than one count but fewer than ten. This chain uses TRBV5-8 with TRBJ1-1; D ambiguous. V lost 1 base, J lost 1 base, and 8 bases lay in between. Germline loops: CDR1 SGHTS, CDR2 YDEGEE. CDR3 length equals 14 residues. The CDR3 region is CASSLRLPNTEAFF. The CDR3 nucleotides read TGTGCCAGCAGCTTGCGTCTACCGAACACTGAAGCTTTCTTT.

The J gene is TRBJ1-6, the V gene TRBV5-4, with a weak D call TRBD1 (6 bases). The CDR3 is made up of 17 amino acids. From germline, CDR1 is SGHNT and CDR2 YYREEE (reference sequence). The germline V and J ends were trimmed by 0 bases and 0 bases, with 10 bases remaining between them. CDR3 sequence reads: CASSLGQASSYNSPLHF. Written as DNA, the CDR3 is TGTGCCAGCAGCTTGGGACAGGCGAGCTCCTATAATTCACCCCTCCACTTT.

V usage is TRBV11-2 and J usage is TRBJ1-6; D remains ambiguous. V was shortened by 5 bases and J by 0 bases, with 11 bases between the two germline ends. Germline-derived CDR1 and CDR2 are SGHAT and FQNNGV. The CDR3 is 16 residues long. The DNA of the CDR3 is TGTGCCAGCAGCCCAAACTCCCTCTCCTATAATTCACCCCTCCACTTT. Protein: CASSPNSLSYNSPLHF.